This T cell receptor (beta chain) was sequenced during a study of T cells in Graves' hyperthyroidism and ophthalmopathy. Across the whole study: Peripheral blood was taken when the disease was first diagnosed, before any treatment began.

Pregnant or lactating patients were excluded, as were those with uncontrolled infection or other autoimmune disease. RNA transcripts gave rise to amplified TCR beta CDR3 regions. HTBI primers were used for first-round RT-PCR of the TCR CDR3. TCRdb reanalysed the multiplex PCR reads using MiXCR and keeps one entry per CDR3 protein. The sample lists about 640,000 distinct CDR3 sequences; under 25% were seen once. Sample: blood. This TCR was recovered from a man aged 25-45 years with Graves' ophthalmopathy.

The CDR3 sequence is CASSVAGLGRTDTQYF. In nucleotides, the CDR3 is TGTGCCAGCAGCGTAGCGGGACTAGGACGCACAGATACGCAGTATTTT. This chain joins TRBV9 and TRBJ2-3, with 8 bases matching TRBD2. This CDR3 spans 16 amino acids. Germline lookup yields CDR1 SGDLS and CDR2 YYNGEE. J gave up 1 base and V 0 bases, and 4 bases lay outside the gene matches. Full variable domain (rest looked up from reference TRBV9 and TRBJ2-3): DSGVTQTPKHLITATGQRVTLRCSPRSGDLSVYWYQQSLDQGLQFLIQYYNGEERAKGNILERFSAQQFPDLHSELNLSSLELGDSALYFCASSVAGLGRTDTQYFGPGTRLTVL.